This passage covers 26 T cell receptor beta chains from one sample sequenced in a study of T cells in Graves' hyperthyroidism and ophthalmopathy. Amplification of TCR beta CDR3 regions used RNA as the template. The TCR CDR3 was amplified in a first-round RT-PCR using the HTBI primer set. TCRdb independently ran MiXCR on the multiplex PCR reads; one entry per CDR3 protein. The sample lists 500,000 to 700,000 distinct CDR3 sequences, approximately 16% occurring once. The sample was blood. These receptors were obtained from a woman in her late teens or twenties with Graves' hyperthyroidism.

This clonotype was recorded many times. This chain connects TRBV7-2 to TRBJ2-7; no clear D gene. Germline loops: CDR1 SGHTA, CDR2 FQGNSA. The CDR3 is made up of 17 amino acids. V gave up 1 base and J gave up 0 bases, with 16 bases separating them. The DNA of the CDR3 is TGTGCCAGCAGCTTAGTCGGCGTAATGGGAACCTCCTACGAGCAGTACTTC. Protein product: CASSLVGVMGTSYEQYF.

This clonotype was detected ten times or more. The gene calls are TRBV7-9 and TRBJ2-1; D remains unclear. Trimming pared 6 bases from V and 7 bases from J, leaving 13 bases between. Germline V gives CDR1 SEHNR, CDR2 FQNEAQ (reference sequence). The CDR3 totals 13 residues. As DNA, the CDR3 is TGTGCCAGCAGAATAGACCCTTTAAATGAGCAGTTCTTC. It translates to CASRIDPLNEQFF.

This clonotype showed up many times. The chain has TRBV12-3 or TRBV12-4 and TRBJ2-7; D remains unclear. Deletions cut 1 base from V and 3 bases from J, with 4 bases between. The CDR3 consists of 12 residues. CDR3: CASSLVLYEQYF. As DNA, the CDR3 is TGTGCCAGCAGTTTAGTACTCTACGAGCAGTACTTC.

J is TRBJ2-1 and V is TRBV5-6, with D perhaps TRBD2 (5 bases). Trimming removed 5 bases at V and 3 bases at J, with 9 bases between. Germline V CDR1 and CDR2: SGHDT, YYEEEE. This CDR3 has 13 residues. The CDR3 bases are TGTGCCAGCAGTCAGGACTTCTACAATGAGCAGTTCTTC. This codes for CASSQDFYNEQFF.

This clonotype was observed many times. The CDR3 bases are TGTGCCACCAGTGATGAGAAGAAGGAGACCCAGTACTTC. Translating it yields CATSDEKKETQYF. The chain couples TRBV24-1 to TRBJ2-5; D is unclear. The V end was cut by 3 bases, the J end by 5 bases, with 9 bases between. The CDR3 sequence is 13 residues long. Germline CDR1 reads KGHDR; CDR2 reads SFDVKD.

This clonotype was seen many times. The gene calls are TRBV7-2 and TRBJ2-7; D is unclear. The V gene lost 5 bases and the J gene lost 0 bases, with 5 bases spanning the gap. The CDR3 extends over 12 amino acids. CDR1 and CDR2 (germline): SGHTA, FQGNSA. CDR3 DNA sequence: TGTGCCAGCAGCAAAAGCTCCTACGAGCAGTACTTC. Protein: CASSKSSYEQYF.

In this sample, this clonotype turned up a few times. The J gene is TRBJ1-5, the V gene TRBV27; a possible D gene is TRBD1 (6 bases). The CDR3 has 17 amino acids. V lost 4 bases to trimming and J lost 0 bases, with 16 bases between them. Germline V CDR1 and CDR2: MNHEY, SMNVEV (reference sequence). This CDR3 reads CASSSSRDIYSNQPQHF. The CDR3, as DNA: TGTGCCAGCAGTTCGTCCCGGGACATTTATAGCAATCAGCCCCAGCATTTT.

The V call is TRBV27, the J call TRBJ1-6; possible D gene TRBD1, 5 bases. Trimming removed 2 bases at V and 10 bases at J, with 15 bases between. Germline-derived CDR1 and CDR2 are MNHEY and SMNVEV (reference sequence). This CDR3 comprises 15 residues. The CDR3 spells CASSLIQGGGSPLHF. The CDR3 DNA reads TGTGCCAGCAGTTTAATCCAGGGTGGAGGATCACCCCTCCACTTT.

With regard to this clonotype: A much larger clone differs from this one at a single base, so this may be a read error. The rearrangement joins TRBV7-2 to TRBJ2-7; 8 positions match TRBD2. The CDR3 is 16 residues long. Germline V gene lookup returns CDR1 SGHTA and CDR2 FQGNSA. CDR3 nucleotide sequence: TGTGCCAGCAGCCCACTGGCGGGGGGAGACTCCTACGGGCAGTACTTC. It yields the protein CASSPLAGGDSYGQYF.

Ten or more counts support this clonotype. The gene calls are TRBV7-8 and TRBJ1-1; no definite D call. Trimming shortened V by 1 base and J by 5 bases, and 11 bases separated the two germline ends. This CDR3 contains 14 residues. Germline CDR1 reads SGHVS; CDR2 reads FQNEAQ. CDR3 nucleotides: TGTGCCAGCAGCTTAGGAGAGTTTGAAACTGAAGCTTTCTTT. The encoded protein is CASSLGEFETEAFF.

This clonotype was counted many times. DNA of the CDR3: TGTGCCAGCAATCGGCAGAACTCCTACGAGCAGTACTTC. Its translation is CASNRQNSYEQYF. The J gene is TRBJ2-7, the V gene TRBV6-2 or TRBV6-3, with D uncertain. This CDR3 has 13 amino acids. CDR1 MNHEY and CDR2 SVGEGT come from the germline V gene. The V and J ends lost 7 bases and 0 bases respectively, with 10 bases between them.

In its sample, this clonotype was seen a few times. Possible read error: a much larger clone is one base away. The V call is TRBV11-1, the J call TRBJ2-1; D is tentatively TRBD1 or TRBD2 (5 bases each). Germline loops: CDR1 SGHAT, CDR2 FQDESV (reference sequence). This CDR3 contains 15 residues. This CDR3 reads CTSSLQWGSGNEQFF. CDR3 bases: TGTACCAGCAGCCTACAGTGGGGGAGTGGGAATGAGCAGTTCTTC.

This clonotype appeared many times. This chain joins TRBV4-3 and TRBJ2-1, with D maybe TRBD2 (6 bases). The CDR3 extends over 14 amino acids. The germline V gene encodes CDR1 LGHNA and CDR2 YSLEER. Trimming cost V 1 base and J 8 bases, with 12 bases left between them. The CDR3 coding sequence is TGCGCCAGCAGCCAAGTCTCGGGGGACGATGAGCAGTTCTTC. This gives the protein CASSQVSGDDEQFF.

On this clonotype itself: A much larger clone lies a single base off, so this may be a read error. CDR3: CASSQGTSRYNEQFF. The CDR3, as DNA: TGCGCCAGCAGCCAAGGGACTAGCAGGTACAATGAGCAGTTCTTC. The chain uses TRBV4-1 and TRBJ2-1; 8 bases are a match to TRBD2. V dropped 1 base and J dropped 4; count of bases not matched to a gene: 3. Looked up from germline, CDR1 is MGHRA and CDR2 is YSYEKL. The CDR3 consists of 15 residues.

This chain joins TRBV10-2 and TRBJ1-2, with D perhaps TRBD1 (5 bases). V was clipped by 4 bases and J by 4 bases, with 10 bases between them. Germline loops: CDR1 WSHSY, CDR2 SAAADI. This CDR3 comprises 13 residues. CDR3 DNA sequence: TGCGCCAGCAGTGGGGGGATCGTCTATGGCTACACCTTC. This encodes CASSGGIVYGYTF.

This clonotype has a count of ten or more. The chain links TRBV5-1 to TRBJ1-4, with 9 bases that match TRBD1. The CDR3 contains 17 residues. J was trimmed by 0 bases and V by 3 bases; bases with no gene match: 6. Germline V lookup: CDR1 SGHRS, CDR2 YFSETQ. This chain's CDR3 is CASSWGQGLATNEKLFF. The CDR3, as DNA: TGCGCCAGCAGCTGGGGACAGGGCCTTGCAACTAATGAAAAACTGTTTTTT.

In this sample, this clonotype turned up a few times. The chain combines TRBV6-1 with TRBJ1-2; 8 bases agree with TRBD1. The germline CDR1 and CDR2 sequences are MNHNS and SASEGT. This CDR3 has 12 amino acids. Trimming removed 7 bases from V and 8 bases from J; junction bases left unmatched: 6. The CDR3 coding sequence is TGTGCCAGCACGGACAGGGCTCACGGCTACACCTTC. It is translated as CASTDRAHGYTF.

This clonotype was recorded many times. The chain is built from TRBV12-3 or TRBV12-4 and TRBJ1-1; unclear D gene. This CDR3 is 14 amino acids long. Trimming took 3 bases from V and 1 from J, leaving 9 bases between them. CDR3: CASSFTAQNTEAFF. CDR3 coding DNA: TGTGCCAGCAGTTTCACCGCACAGAACACTGAAGCTTTCTTT.

The chain has TRBV2 and TRBJ1-1, with D possibly TRBD1 on 6 matching bases. There are 12 residues in the CDR3. The ends were cut back, 7 bases at V and 8 bases at J, with 14 bases in the middle. The germline V gene has CDR1 SNHLY and CDR2 FYNNEI. CDR3 sequence (DNA): TGTGCCAGCACCCGCGGGGGGACAGAAGCTTTCTTT. It specifies CASTRGGTEAFF.

This clonotype was recorded at least ten times. This sequence joins TRBV6-2 or TRBV6-3 and TRBJ1-1, with a weak D call TRBD1 (5 bases). This CDR3 is built from 13 residues. Trimming pared 7 bases from V and 4 bases from J, leaving 13 bases between. CDR1 is MNHEY, CDR2 SVGEGT, per germline. This chain's CDR3 is CASTYGRGTEAFF. In DNA form, the CDR3 reads TGTGCCAGCACCTACGGGAGGGGCACTGAAGCTTTCTTT.

The chain has TRBV6-4 and TRBJ1-2; TRBD1 might be the D (6 bases). This CDR3 spans 14 amino acids. Germline CDR1 is MRHNA and CDR2 is SNTAGT. Trimming pared 6 bases from V and 4 bases from J, leaving 15 bases between. CDR3 sequence (DNA): TGTGCCAGCAGGAACAGGGTCCGGGCCTATGGCTACACCTTC. Protein product: CASRNRVRAYGYTF.

This clonotype was counted only a few times. The junction departs from germline at one end; a sequencing error may be responsible. The J gene is TRBJ1-1, the V gene TRBV28; weak D call: TRBD1 (6 bases). This CDR3 has 14 amino acids. From germline, CDR1 is MDHEN and CDR2 SYDVKM. This CDR3 is CASRISQGGTEASF. CDR3 sequence (DNA): TGTGCCAGCAGGATCTCACAGGGCGGGACTGAAGCTTCCTTT.

This clonotype showed up just a few times. The chain has TRBV6-2 or TRBV6-3 and TRBJ1-1; a possible D gene is TRBD1 (5 bases). V was trimmed by 8 bases and J by 11 bases, leaving 18 bases between them. Germline V lookup: CDR1 MNHEY, CDR2 SVGEGT. This CDR3 is built from 12 residues. CDR3: CASQRMGRLAFF. CDR3 sequence (DNA): TGTGCCAGCCAAAGGATGGGACGTTTGGCTTTCTTT.

This clonotype has more than one count but fewer than ten. This chain joins TRBV30 and TRBJ2-7, with a possible D match to TRBD2 (6 bases). V dropped 0 bases and J dropped 2 bases, with 11 bases sitting between them. CDR1 and CDR2 from the germline V gene are GTSNPN and SVGIG (reference sequence). The CDR3 runs 14 residues. The CDR3 DNA is TGTGCCTGGAGTGTACTCGGGGGTCCCTACGAGCAGTACTTC. The encoded protein is CAWSVLGGPYEQYF.

The chain links TRBV5-1 to TRBJ1-1, with 9 positions matching TRBD1. Germline-derived CDR1 and CDR2 are SGHRS and YFSETQ. The trim removed 7 bases at V and 6 bases at J, leaving 10 bases unmatched. The CDR3 consists of 14 residues. CDR3 nucleotides: TGCGCCAGCCGGACCGGGACAGGGACAGCTGAAGCTTTCTTT. Translation: CASRTGTGTAEAFF.

This clonotype was observed at least ten times. V usage is TRBV12-3 or TRBV12-4 and J usage is TRBJ2-7, with unresolved D. The CDR3 covers 12 residues. With 4 bases removed from V and 0 bases from J, the gap between germline ends came to 4 bases. The CDR3 DNA is TGTGCCAGCAGTTCGAACTCCTACGAGCAGTACTTC. Amino acids: CASSSNSYEQYF.